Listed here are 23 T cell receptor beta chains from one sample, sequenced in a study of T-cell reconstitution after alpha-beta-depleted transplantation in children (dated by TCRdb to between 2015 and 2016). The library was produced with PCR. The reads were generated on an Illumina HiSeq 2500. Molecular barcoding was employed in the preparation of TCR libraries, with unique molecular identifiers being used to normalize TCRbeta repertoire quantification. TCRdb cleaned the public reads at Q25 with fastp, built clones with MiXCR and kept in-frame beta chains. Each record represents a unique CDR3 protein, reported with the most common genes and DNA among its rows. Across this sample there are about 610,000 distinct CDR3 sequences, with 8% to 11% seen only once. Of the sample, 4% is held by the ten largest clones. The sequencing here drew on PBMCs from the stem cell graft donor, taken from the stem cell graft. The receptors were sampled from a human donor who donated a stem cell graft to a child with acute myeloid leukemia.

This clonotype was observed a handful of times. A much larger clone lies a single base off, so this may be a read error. CDR3 DNA: TGCAGCGGTAACAGGGGGCGGAACACTGAAGCTTTCTTT. As protein: CSGNRGRNTEAFF. The chain carries TRBV29-1 and TRBJ1-1; 9 bases align to TRBD1. In germline, CDR1 is SQVTM, CDR2 ANQGSEA. After removal of 7 bases from V and 1 base from J, the junction contained 4 bases not matched to a gene. The CDR3 spans 13 residues.

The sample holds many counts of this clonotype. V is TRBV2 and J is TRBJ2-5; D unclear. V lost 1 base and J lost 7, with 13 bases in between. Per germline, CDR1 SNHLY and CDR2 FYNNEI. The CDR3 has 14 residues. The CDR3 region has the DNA TGTGCCAGCAGTGAAGGGGTAGCCTCTGGGACCCAGTACTTC. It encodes CASSEGVASGTQYF. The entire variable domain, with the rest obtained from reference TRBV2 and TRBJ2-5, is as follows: EPEVTQTPSHQVTQMGQEVILRCVPISNHLYFYWYRQILGQKVEFLVSFYNNEISEKSEIFDDQFSVERPDGSNFTLKIRSTKLEDSAMYFCASSEGVASGTQYFGPGTRLLVL.

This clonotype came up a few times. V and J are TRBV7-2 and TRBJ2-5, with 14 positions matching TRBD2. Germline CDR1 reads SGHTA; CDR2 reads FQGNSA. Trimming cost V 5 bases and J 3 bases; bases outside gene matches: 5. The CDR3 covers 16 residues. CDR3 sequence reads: CASSRSGLAGEETQYF. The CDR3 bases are TGTGCCAGCAGCCGGTCGGGACTAGCGGGAGAAGAGACCCAGTACTTC.

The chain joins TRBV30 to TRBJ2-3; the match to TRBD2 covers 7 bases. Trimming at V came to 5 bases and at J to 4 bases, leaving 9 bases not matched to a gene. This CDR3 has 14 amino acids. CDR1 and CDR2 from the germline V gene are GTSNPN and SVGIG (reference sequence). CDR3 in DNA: TGTGCCTGGGGGGGGGAGGGCCGATCAGATACGCAGTATTTT. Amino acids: CAWGGEGRSDTQYF.

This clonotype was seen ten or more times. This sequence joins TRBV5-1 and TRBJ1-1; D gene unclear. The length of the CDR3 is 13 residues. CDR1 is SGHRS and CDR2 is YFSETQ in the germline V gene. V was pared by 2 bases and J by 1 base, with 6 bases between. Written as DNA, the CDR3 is TGCGCCAGCAGCTTTGATGGGAACACTGAAGCTTTCTTT. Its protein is CASSFDGNTEAFF.

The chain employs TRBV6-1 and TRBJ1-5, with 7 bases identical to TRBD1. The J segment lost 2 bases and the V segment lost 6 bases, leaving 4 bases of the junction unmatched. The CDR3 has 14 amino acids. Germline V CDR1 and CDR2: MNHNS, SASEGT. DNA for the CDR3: TGTGCCAGCAGGAGGGGGCATGGCAATCAGCCCCAGCATTTT. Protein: CASRRGHGNQPQHF.

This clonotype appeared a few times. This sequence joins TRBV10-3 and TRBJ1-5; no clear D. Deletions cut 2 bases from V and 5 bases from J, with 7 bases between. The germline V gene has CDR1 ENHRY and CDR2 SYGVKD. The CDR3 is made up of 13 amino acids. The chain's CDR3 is CAISEREDQPQHF. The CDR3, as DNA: TGTGCCATCAGTGAGAGGGAAGATCAGCCCCAGCATTTT.

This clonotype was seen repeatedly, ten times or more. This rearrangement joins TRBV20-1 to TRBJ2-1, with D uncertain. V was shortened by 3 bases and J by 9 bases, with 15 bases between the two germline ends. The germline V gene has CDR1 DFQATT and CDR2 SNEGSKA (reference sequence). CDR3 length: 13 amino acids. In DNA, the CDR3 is TGCAGTGCTAGCGCGCGCCAACGTGGTGAGCAGTTCTTC. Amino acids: CSASARQRGEQFF.

The CDR3, as DNA: TGTGCCAGCACGACGTCCGGGGGGGGCACTGAAGCTTTCTTT. This encodes CASTTSGGGTEAFF. The chain is built from TRBV6-5 and TRBJ1-1; possible D gene TRBD1, 5 bases. There are 14 residues in the CDR3. V was cut by 7 bases and J by 4 bases, with 16 bases left in between. Germline assignment: CDR1 MNHEY and CDR2 SVGAGI.

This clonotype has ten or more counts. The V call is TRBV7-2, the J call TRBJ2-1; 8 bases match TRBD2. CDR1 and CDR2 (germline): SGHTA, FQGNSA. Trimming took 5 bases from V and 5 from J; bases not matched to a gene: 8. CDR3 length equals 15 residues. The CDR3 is CASSPQREWNNEQFF. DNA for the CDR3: TGTGCCAGCAGCCCCCAGCGGGAGTGGAACAATGAGCAGTTCTTC.

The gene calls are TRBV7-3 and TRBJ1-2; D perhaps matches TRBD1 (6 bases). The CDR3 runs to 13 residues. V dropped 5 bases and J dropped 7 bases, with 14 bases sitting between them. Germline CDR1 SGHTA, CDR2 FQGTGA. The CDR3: CASSINTGSGYTF. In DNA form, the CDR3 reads TGTGCCAGCAGCATCAACACAGGGAGTGGCTACACCTTC.

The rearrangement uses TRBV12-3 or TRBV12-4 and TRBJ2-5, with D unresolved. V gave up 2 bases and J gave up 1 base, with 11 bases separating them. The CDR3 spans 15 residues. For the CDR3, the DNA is TGTGCCAGCAGTTTATACCAGGCACCCCAAGAGACCCAGTACTTC. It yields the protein CASSLYQAPQETQYF.

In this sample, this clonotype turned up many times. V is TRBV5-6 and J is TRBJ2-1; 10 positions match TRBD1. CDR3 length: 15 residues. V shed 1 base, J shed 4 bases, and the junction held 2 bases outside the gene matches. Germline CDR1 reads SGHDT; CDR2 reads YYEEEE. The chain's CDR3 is CASSLQDRGYNEQFF. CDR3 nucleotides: TGTGCCAGCAGCTTGCAGGACAGGGGGTACAATGAGCAGTTCTTC.

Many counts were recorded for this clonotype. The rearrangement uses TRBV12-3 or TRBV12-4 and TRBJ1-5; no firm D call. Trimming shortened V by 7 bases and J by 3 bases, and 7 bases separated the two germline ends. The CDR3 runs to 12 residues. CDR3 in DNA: TGTGCCAGCACTCTGAACAATCAGCCCCAGCATTTT. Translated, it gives CASTLNNQPQHF.

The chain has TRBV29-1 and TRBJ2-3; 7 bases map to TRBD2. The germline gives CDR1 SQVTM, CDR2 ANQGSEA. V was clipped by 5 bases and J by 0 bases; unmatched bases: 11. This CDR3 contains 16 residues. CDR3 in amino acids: CSVKAGVHLSTDTQYF. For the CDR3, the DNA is TGCAGCGTTAAGGCGGGAGTACACCTTAGCACAGATACGCAGTATTTT.

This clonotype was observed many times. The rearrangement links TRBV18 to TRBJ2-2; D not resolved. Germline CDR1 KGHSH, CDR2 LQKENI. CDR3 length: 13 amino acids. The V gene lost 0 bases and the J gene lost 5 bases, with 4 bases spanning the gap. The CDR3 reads CASSPPRTGELFF. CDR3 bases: TGTGCCAGCTCACCACCGAGGACCGGGGAGCTGTTTTTT.

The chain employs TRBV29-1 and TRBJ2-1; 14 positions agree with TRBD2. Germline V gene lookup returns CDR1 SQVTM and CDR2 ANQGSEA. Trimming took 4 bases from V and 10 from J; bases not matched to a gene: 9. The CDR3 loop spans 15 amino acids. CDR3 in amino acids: CSVGAGLAGATEQFF. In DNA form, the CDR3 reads TGCAGCGTTGGGGCGGGACTAGCGGGAGCCACGGAGCAGTTCTTC.

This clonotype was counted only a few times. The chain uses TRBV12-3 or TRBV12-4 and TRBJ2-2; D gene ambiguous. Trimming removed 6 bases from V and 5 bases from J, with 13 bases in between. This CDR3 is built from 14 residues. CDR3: CASRQPQWTGELFF. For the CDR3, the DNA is TGTGCCAGCAGACAACCGCAGTGGACCGGGGAGCTGTTTTTT.

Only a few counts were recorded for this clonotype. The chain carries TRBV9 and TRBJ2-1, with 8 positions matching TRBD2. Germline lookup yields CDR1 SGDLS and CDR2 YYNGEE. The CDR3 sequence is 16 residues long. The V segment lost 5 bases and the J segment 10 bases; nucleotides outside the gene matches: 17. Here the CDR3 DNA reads TGTGCCAGCAGGGGGGGGGGACTAGGCCCTATGGGGGAGCAGTTCTTC. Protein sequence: CASRGGGLGPMGEQFF. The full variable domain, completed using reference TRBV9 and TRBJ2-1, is DSGVTQTPKHLITATGQRVTLRCSPRSGDLSVYWYQQSLDQGLQFLIQYYNGEERAKGNILERFSAQQFPDLHSELNLSSLELGDSALYFCASRGGGLGPMGEQFFGPGTRLTVL.

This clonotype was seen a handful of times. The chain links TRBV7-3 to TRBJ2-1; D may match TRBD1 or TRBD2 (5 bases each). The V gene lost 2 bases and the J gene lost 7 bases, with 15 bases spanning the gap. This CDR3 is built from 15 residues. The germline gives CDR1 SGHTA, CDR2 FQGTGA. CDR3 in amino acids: CASSLGLGWGNEQFF. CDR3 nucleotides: TGTGCCAGCAGCTTAGGGCTGGGGTGGGGGAATGAGCAGTTCTTC.

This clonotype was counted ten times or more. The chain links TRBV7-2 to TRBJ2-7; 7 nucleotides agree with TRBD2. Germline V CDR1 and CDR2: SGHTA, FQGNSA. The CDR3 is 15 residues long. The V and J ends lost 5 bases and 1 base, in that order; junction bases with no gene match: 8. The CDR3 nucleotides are TGTGCCAGCAGCCAAACACCAGCGGGGTCCTACGAGCAGTACTTC. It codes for CASSQTPAGSYEQYF.

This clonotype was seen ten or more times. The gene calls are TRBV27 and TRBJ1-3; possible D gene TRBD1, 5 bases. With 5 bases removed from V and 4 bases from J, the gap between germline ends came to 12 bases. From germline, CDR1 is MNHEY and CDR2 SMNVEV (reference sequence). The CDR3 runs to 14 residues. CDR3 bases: TGTGCCAGCAGTAGTGGGGCAGGGGGAAACACCATATATTTT. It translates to CASSSGAGGNTIYF.

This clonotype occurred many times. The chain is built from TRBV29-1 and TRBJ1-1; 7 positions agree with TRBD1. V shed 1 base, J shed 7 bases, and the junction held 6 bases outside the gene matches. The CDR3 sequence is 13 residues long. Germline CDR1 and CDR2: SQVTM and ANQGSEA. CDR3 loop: CSVEGQGGGEAFF. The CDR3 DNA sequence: TGCAGCGTTGAAGGACAGGGAGGGGGTGAAGCTTTCTTT. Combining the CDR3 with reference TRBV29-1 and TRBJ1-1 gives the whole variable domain SAVISQKPSRDICQRGTSLTIQCQVDSQVTMMFWYRQQPGQSLTLIATANQGSEATYESGFVIDKFPISRPNLTFSTLTVSNMSPEDSSIYLCSVEGQGGGEAFFGQGTRLTVV.